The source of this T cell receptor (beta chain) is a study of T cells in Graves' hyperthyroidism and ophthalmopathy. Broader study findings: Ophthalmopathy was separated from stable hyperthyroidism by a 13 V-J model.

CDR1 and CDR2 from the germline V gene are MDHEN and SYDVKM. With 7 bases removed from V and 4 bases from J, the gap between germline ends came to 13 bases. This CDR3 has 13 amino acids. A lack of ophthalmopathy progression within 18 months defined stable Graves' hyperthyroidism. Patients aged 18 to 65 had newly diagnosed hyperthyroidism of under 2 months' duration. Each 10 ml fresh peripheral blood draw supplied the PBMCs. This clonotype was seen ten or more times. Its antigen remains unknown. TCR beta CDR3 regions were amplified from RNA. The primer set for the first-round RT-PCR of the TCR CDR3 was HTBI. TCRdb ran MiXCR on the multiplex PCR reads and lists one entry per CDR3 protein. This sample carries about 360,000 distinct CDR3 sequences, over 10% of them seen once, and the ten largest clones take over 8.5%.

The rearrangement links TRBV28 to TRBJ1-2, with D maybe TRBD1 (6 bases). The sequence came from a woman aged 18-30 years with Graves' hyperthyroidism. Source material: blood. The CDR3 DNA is TGTGCCAGCACCTCACAGGGCATCTATGGCTACACCTTC. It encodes CASTSQGIYGYTF.